Below, 32 T cell receptor beta chains from the same sample are listed, as sequenced in a study of radiotherapy plus CTLA-4 blockade in lung cancer. Produced via immunoSEQ multiplex PCR; TCRdb's table is partial and in-frame only. The profile covers roughly 110,000 clones, with more than 75% appearing a single time and under 3% taken by the ten largest. This material consisted of peripheral blood, taken from a patient treated with radiotherapy plus ipilimumab. These receptors all stem from a human donor with non-small cell lung cancer that progressed on radiotherapy plus ipilimumab. Some clones in this sample may be carry-over from other donors' samples.

This chain connects TRBV21-1 to TRBJ1-5; the table gives TRBD1 as D, unverified against the DNA. TRBV21-1 is recorded as a pseudogene. CDR3 length: 19 amino acids. The CDR3 DNA reads as TGTGCCAGCAGCATTCATTTGGACAGGGGATTCGATAGCAATCAGCCCCAGCATTTT. As protein: CASSIHLDRGFDSNQPQHF.

This chain connects TRBV12-2 to TRBJ1-2; the tabulated D call, TRBD1, remains unverified against the DNA. TRBV12-2 is shown as a pseudogene. The CDR3 has 17 amino acids. CDR3 residues: CASRSGQGALLIYGYTF. The CDR3 nucleotides are TGTGCAAGTCGCTCGGGACAGGGGGCCTTGTTAATATATGGCTACACCTTC.

A note on this clone: The germline gene is not matched at one end of the junction; a read error may be the cause. V is TRBV7-2 and J is TRBJ2-5; 10 bases agree with TRBD2. CDR1 and CDR2 (germline): SGHTA, FQGNSA. This CDR3 contains 12 residues. The CDR3 nucleotides are TGTGCCAGCAGCCCAGCGGGGGGGCCTGGCAACTTC. Translation: CASSPAGGPGNF. The full variable domain, in which reference TRBV7-2 and TRBJ2-5 provide the parts outside the CDR3, is GAGVSQSPSNKVTEKGKDVELRCDPISGHTALYWYRQSLGQGLEFLIYFQGNSAPDKSGLPSDRFSAERTGGSVSTLTIQRTQQEDSAVYLCASSPAGGPGNFGPGTRLLVL.

The V gene is TRBV2, the J gene TRBJ1-1; 7 nucleotides match TRBD1. The germline V gene encodes CDR1 SNHLY and CDR2 FYNNEI. The CDR3 is made up of 14 amino acids. The V segment lost 5 bases and the J segment 6 bases; nucleotides outside the gene matches: 9. This chain's CDR3 is CASSSTGQRPEAFF. DNA for the CDR3: TGTGCCAGCAGTTCGACAGGGCAGAGGCCTGAAGCTTTCTTT.

CDR3 nucleotides: TGTGCCAGCAGCTTACCGAGGACAGGGAGAGGCACAGATACGCAGTATTTT. The encoded protein is CASSLPRTGRGTDTQYF. The V and J genes are TRBV7-6 and TRBJ2-3, with TRBD1 matching over 8 bases. Germline CDR1 SGHVS, CDR2 FNYEAQ. The CDR3 totals 17 residues. V lost 2 bases, J lost 1 base, and 8 bases stayed unmatched.

J is TRBJ1-6 and V is TRBV28; no definite D call. CDR3 size: 13 residues. V lost 7 bases and J lost 0, with 4 bases in between. Germline CDR1 MDHEN, CDR2 SYDVKM. The CDR3 DNA reads as TGTGCCAGCATCCGCTCCTATAATTCACCCCTCCACTTT. Its protein product is CASIRSYNSPLHF.

The chain joins TRBV5-1 to TRBJ2-2; D is uncertain. Per germline, CDR1 SGHRS and CDR2 YFSETQ. The V and J ends lost 0 bases and 1 base respectively, with 7 bases between them. This CDR3 comprises 15 residues. Here the CDR3 DNA reads TGCGCCAGCAGCTTGGATTGGGGGAACACCGGGGAGCTGTTTTTT. Translating gives CASSLDWGNTGELFF.

The chain joins TRBV7-8 to TRBJ2-2; no clear D gene. The CDR3 is 12 amino acids. Per germline, CDR1 SGHVS and CDR2 FQNEAQ. Trimming stripped 1 base from V and 4 bases from J, with 1 base between. DNA of the CDR3: TGTGCCAGCAGCTTAGTCACCGGGGAGCTGTTTTTT. Encoded protein: CASSLVTGELFF.

This clone was picked up one time. This chain links TRBV28 with TRBJ1-2; tentatively, D is TRBD1 (5 bases). Germline assignment: CDR1 MDHEN and CDR2 SYDVKM. Trimming cost V 2 bases and J 1 base, with 5 bases left between them. This CDR3 has 13 amino acids. In DNA form, the CDR3 reads TGTGCCAGCAGTTTACAGGGTAACTATGGCTACACCTTC. Translating it yields CASSLQGNYGYTF.

The rearrangement uses TRBV2 and TRBJ1-5; unclear D gene. The germline CDR1 and CDR2 sequences are SNHLY and FYNNEI. The CDR3 has 13 amino acids. V lost 6 bases, J lost 7 bases, and 13 bases lay in between. CDR3 region: CASRGLGIQPQHF. The CDR3 nucleotides are TGTGCCAGCAGAGGGTTGGGGATCCAGCCCCAGCATTTT.

The gene calls are TRBV2 and TRBJ2-1; D is possibly TRBD1 (6 bases). Trimming took off 6 bases at V and 4 bases at J, with 19 bases between the two ends. The CDR3 contains 16 residues. Germline V gives CDR1 SNHLY, CDR2 FYNNEI. The CDR3 DNA reads TGTGCCAGCAGGCCCCGACAGAGGGGGATTTACAATGAGCAGTTCTTC. Translation gives CASRPRQRGIYNEQFF.

This clone was observed a few times. The J gene is TRBJ2-5, the V gene TRBV28; TRBD1 is a possible D gene (6 bases). The germline gives CDR1 MDHEN, CDR2 SYDVKM. V gave up 5 bases and J gave up 4 bases, with 17 bases separating them. CDR3 size: 15 residues. The CDR3 sequence is CASSPSRTARETQYF. The DNA for the CDR3 is TGTGCCAGCAGTCCGAGCCGGACAGCCCGAGAGACCCAGTACTTC. The full variable domain, its missing parts supplied by reference TRBV28 and TRBJ2-5, is DVKVTQSSRYLVKRTGEKVFLECVQDMDHENMFWYRQDPGLGLRLIYFSYDVKMKEKGDIPEGYSVSREKKERFSLILESASTNQTSMYLCASSPSRTARETQYFGPGTRLLVL.

The J gene is TRBJ1-1, the V gene TRBV7-8; D ambiguous. CDR1 is SGHVS and CDR2 is FQNEAQ in the germline V gene. The V gene lost 2 bases and the J gene lost 4 bases, with 11 bases spanning the gap. CDR3 length: 14 residues. The chain's CDR3 is CASSLLEWGTEAFF. The DNA of the CDR3 is TGTGCCAGCAGCTTACTAGAGTGGGGCACTGAAGCTTTCTTT.

The rearrangement joins TRBV9 to TRBJ2-1, with 9 bases matching TRBD2. The CDR3 spans 14 residues. CDR1 SGDLS and CDR2 YYNGEE come from the germline V gene. The V segment lost 4 bases and the J segment 8 bases; nucleotides outside the gene matches: 7. CDR3 coding DNA: TGTGCCAGCAGCCAAGCGGGGGGCGCGTATGAGCAGTTCTTC. Encoded protein: CASSQAGGAYEQFF.

The genes are TRBV2 and TRBJ1-5; D possibly corresponds to TRBD1 (6 bases). V was cut by 4 bases and J by 7 bases, with 17 bases left in between. The CDR3 runs 15 residues. The V gene's germline CDR1 is SNHLY and CDR2 FYNNEI. The CDR3 region is CASSVAGAGGQPQHF. DNA for the CDR3: TGTGCCAGCAGTGTGGCAGGGGCGGGTGGCCAGCCCCAGCATTTT.

Details on this clone: One junction end disagrees with the germline gene, perhaps due to a read error. The chain combines TRBV7-2 with TRBJ1-5; maybe TRBD1 (6 bases). The CDR3 consists of 16 residues. Germline lookup yields CDR1 SGHTA and CDR2 FQGNSA. The DNA for the CDR3 is TGTGCCACCAGCTTAGGAGGGGGGGCGGGGGATCAGCCCCAGCATTTT. This encodes CATSLGGGAGDQPQHF. The whole variable domain, remainder taken from reference TRBV7-2 and TRBJ1-5, is GAGVSQSPSNKVTEKGKDVELRCDPISGHTALYWYRQSLGQGLEFLIYFQGNSAPDKSGLPSDRFSAERTGGSVSTLTIQRTQQEDSAVYLCATSLGGGAGDQPQHFGDGTRLSIL.

This clone was found once. The gene calls are TRBV29-1 and TRBJ2-1, with TRBD1 matching over 8 bases. The ends lost 1 base at V and 6 bases at J; junction bases unmatched: 8. The CDR3 consists of 15 residues. Per germline, CDR1 SQVTM and CDR2 ANQGSEA. CDR3 in DNA: TGCAGCGTTGAAGTCCTTGGACAGGGAATCAATGAGCAGTTCTTC. Protein: CSVEVLGQGINEQFF.

This clone has just a few counts. The chain is built from TRBV14 and TRBJ1-2; the D gene is possibly TRBD1 (6 bases). V was pared by 6 bases and J by 0 bases, with 20 bases between. This CDR3 comprises 17 residues. The germline V gene has CDR1 SGHDN and CDR2 FVKESK. This CDR3 reads CASSHRRLQGPNYGYTF. The CDR3 region has the DNA TGTGCCAGCAGTCACCGTCGTTTACAGGGACCTAACTATGGCTACACCTTC. Full variable domain (rest looked up from reference TRBV14 and TRBJ1-2): EAGVTQFPSHSVIEKGQTVTLRCDPISGHDNLYWYRRVMGKEIKFLLHFVKESKQDESGMPNNRFLAERTGGTYSTLKVQPAELEDSGVYFCASSHRRLQGPNYGYTFGSGTRLTVV.

This clone has a single count. The chain recombines TRBV7-8 with TRBJ1-5; TRBD1 matches 8 bases. Germline assignment: CDR1 SGHVS and CDR2 FQNEAQ. The CDR3 spans 13 residues. The V gene end was trimmed by 5 bases and the J gene end by 6 bases; junction bases not matched to a gene: 3. Written as DNA, the CDR3 is TGTGCCAGCAGCGGACAGGGCGCTCAGCCCCAGCATTTT. Translation gives CASSGQGAQPQHF.

This chain links TRBV2 with TRBJ2-3; 8 nucleotides agree with TRBD2. Germline-derived CDR1 and CDR2 are SNHLY and FYNNEI. CDR3 size: 14 residues. The V and J ends lost 7 bases and 0 bases, in that order; junction bases with no gene match: 3. The CDR3 region has the DNA TGTGCCAGCACCCCGGGGGGGAGCACAGATACGCAGTATTTT. Translated: CASTPGGSTDTQYF.

The CDR3 coding sequence is TGCGCCAGCAGCAGGGACAGTAGCACAGATACGCAGTATTTT. This encodes CASSRDSSTDTQYF. The chain employs TRBV5-1 and TRBJ2-3, with 7 positions matching TRBD1. The CDR3 runs to 14 residues. After removal of 4 bases from V and 0 bases from J, the junction contained 2 bases not matched to a gene. The germline CDR1 and CDR2 sequences are SGHRS and YFSETQ.

V usage is TRBV5-1 and J usage is TRBJ1-6; 7 bases line up with TRBD1. This CDR3 is 16 amino acids long. Germline CDR1 SGHRS, CDR2 YFSETQ. V was clipped by 5 bases and J by 6 bases; unmatched bases: 11. CDR3: CASSTAGGLGNSPLHF. The CDR3 DNA sequence: TGCGCCAGCAGTACCGCAGGGGGGCTCGGTAATTCACCCCTCCACTTT.

The chain joins TRBV9 to TRBJ2-2; 12 bases agree with TRBD1. With V trimmed by 5 bases and J by 6 bases, 8 bases remained unmatched. Per germline, CDR1 SGDLS and CDR2 YYNGEE. The CDR3 length is 16 residues. CDR3 region: CASRGEGQGAAGELFF. As DNA, the CDR3 is TGTGCCAGCAGGGGTGAGGGACAGGGGGCGGCCGGGGAGCTGTTTTTT.

The rearrangement links TRBV27 to TRBJ1-1, with D hard to call. Germline lookup yields CDR1 MNHEY and CDR2 SMNVEV (reference sequence). The germline V and J ends were trimmed by 5 bases and 3 bases, with 10 bases remaining between them. This CDR3 region has 13 residues. CDR3 DNA sequence: TGTGCCAGCAGTGGAGTAGTGGACACTGAAGCTTTCTTT. It yields the protein CASSGVVDTEAFF.

On this clone itself: Within the sample, other DNA sequences also encode this same CDR3. The chain carries TRBV5-1 and TRBJ2-7; TRBD1 agrees at 8 bases. The germline CDR1 and CDR2 sequences are SGHRS and YFSETQ. The CDR3 runs to 16 residues. Germline trimming cut 0 bases from V and 5 bases from J; bases unmatched to any gene: 10. CDR3 sequence: CASSLVSPGGSHEQYF. CDR3 nucleotides: TGCGCCAGCAGCTTGGTGTCCCCAGGGGGCAGCCACGAGCAGTACTTC.

Points on this clone: The same CDR3 arises from other DNA sequences in this sample as well. V and J are TRBV27 and TRBJ2-3; 10 nucleotides agree with TRBD2. The trim removed 0 bases at V and 4 bases at J, leaving 13 bases unmatched. This CDR3 has 19 residues. Germline-derived CDR1 and CDR2 are MNHEY and SMNVEV (reference sequence). CDR3 in DNA: TGTGCCAGCAGTTTATCCTCAGCGGGGGGGCTCCTGGGGGCAGATACGCAGTATTTT. Translated, it gives CASSLSSAGGLLGADTQYF.

This sequence joins TRBV5-4 and TRBJ1-2; D ambiguous. This CDR3 has 14 amino acids. The germline V gene encodes CDR1 SGHNT and CDR2 YYREEE (reference sequence). The ends were cut back, 2 bases at V and 5 bases at J, with 13 bases in the middle. Here the CDR3 DNA reads TGTGCCAGCAGCTTCCGGGGTCCGTCATATGGCTACACCTTC. Translation: CASSFRGPSYGYTF.

V gene TRBV2 combines with J gene TRBJ2-7; 9 bases map to TRBD2. The CDR3 runs to 13 residues. Germline loops: CDR1 SNHLY, CDR2 FYNNEI. V lost 2 bases, J lost 7 bases, and 3 bases stayed unmatched. This CDR3 reads CASSERLAGEQYF. Written as DNA, the CDR3 is TGTGCCAGCAGTGAAAGGCTAGCGGGGGAGCAGTACTTC.

The chain combines TRBV2 with TRBJ1-6; D is possibly TRBD1 (5 bases). The CDR3 loop spans 14 amino acids. Trimming shortened V by 5 bases and J by 7 bases, and 12 bases separated the two germline ends. Germline CDR1 SNHLY, CDR2 FYNNEI. CDR3 in DNA: TGTGCCAGCAGTCGGGAGGCAGGGAATTCACCCCTCCACTTT. It yields the protein CASSREAGNSPLHF.

This clone has a handful of counts. The V call is TRBV7-2, the J call TRBJ1-2, with TRBD1 as a possible D gene (5 bases). V dropped 5 bases and J dropped 7 bases, with 20 bases sitting between them. CDR3 length: 15 residues. Germline values: CDR1 SGHTA, CDR2 FQGNSA. The CDR3 nucleotides read TGTGCCAGCAGCCCTCCCGGGGACGCAACTAGTGGCTACACCTTC. Translation: CASSPPGDATSGYTF.

The chain carries TRBV6-6 and TRBJ1-3; TRBD1 matches at 8 bases. Per germline, CDR1 MNHNY and CDR2 SVGAGI (reference sequence). V was clipped by 8 bases and J by 4 bases; unmatched bases: 10. This CDR3 contains 15 residues. CDR3 region: CASGLPGTGGNTIYF. As DNA, the CDR3 is TGTGCCAGCGGCTTACCCGGGACAGGAGGAAACACCATATATTTT.

V is TRBV7-2 and J is TRBJ2-7, with D possibly TRBD2 on 7 matching bases. The CDR3 has 17 residues. The V and J ends lost 5 bases and 0 bases respectively, with 20 bases between them. Germline loops: CDR1 SGHTA, CDR2 FQGNSA. The CDR3 is CASSNRAGEGDSYEQYF. CDR3 DNA sequence: TGTGCCAGCAGCAACAGGGCGGGGGAAGGGGACTCCTACGAGCAGTACTTC. Supplemented by reference TRBV7-2 and TRBJ2-7, the full variable domain reads GAGVSQSPSNKVTEKGKDVELRCDPISGHTALYWYRQSLGQGLEFLIYFQGNSAPDKSGLPSDRFSAERTGGSVSTLTIQRTQQEDSAVYLCASSNRAGEGDSYEQYFGPGTRLTVT.